The entry below gives a single T cell receptor (beta chain) sequence along with its context. No antigen is known for it. Germline-derived CDR1 and CDR2 are LNHDA and SQIVND (reference sequence). The CDR3 totals 18 residues. Trimming shortened V by 5 bases and J by 3 bases, and 23 bases separated the two germline ends. The record originates from a study of cytomegalovirus exposure and HLA in healthy donors. Overall study findings and caveats: Researchers reportedly found TCR beta sequences accurately predicted most subjects' HLA-A and HLA-B alleles.

Primers included in the PCR were 60 Vbeta and 13 Jbeta primers. Only in-frame clones appear in the TCRdb table, and some are missing; sequencing was by immunoSEQ multiplex PCR. Of tens of thousands of clones in the sample, 70% to 80% were seen once. This clonotype originated in a man aged 25 to 40 in good health and CMV-seronegative. The rearrangement joins TRBV19 to TRBJ1-5, with a tentative D call TRBD1 (5 bases). Specimen: PBMCs. The CDR3 reads CASSLKPWGGRDNQPQHF. The CDR3 DNA follows: TGTGCCAGTAGTCTAAAGCCTTGGGGCGGGAGGGACAATCAGCCCCAGCATTTT.